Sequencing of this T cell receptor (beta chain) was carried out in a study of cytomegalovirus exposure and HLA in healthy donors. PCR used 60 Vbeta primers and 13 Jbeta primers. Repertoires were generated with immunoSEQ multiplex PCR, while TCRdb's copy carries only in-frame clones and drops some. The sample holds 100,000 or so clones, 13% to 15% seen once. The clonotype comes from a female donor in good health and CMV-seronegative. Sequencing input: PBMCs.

CDR3 bases: TGTGCCAGCTCACTGTGGACTAGCGGGAGGAGCTCCTACAATGAGCAGTTCTTC. This sequence encodes CASSLWTSGRSSYNEQFF. The V and J genes are TRBV18 and TRBJ2-1; TRBD2 aligns across 14 bases. Trimming took 4 bases from V and 0 from J; bases not matched to a gene: 5. The CDR3 runs to 18 residues. Germline V gene sequence: CDR1 KGHSH, CDR2 LQKENI.